This T cell receptor (beta chain) was captured by sequencing in a study of T cell repertoires in cytomegalovirus infection. The CDR3 length is 15 residues. V was cut by 3 bases and J by 3 bases, with 12 bases left in between. TCRdb passed the reads through MiXCR, listing each CDR3 protein once. The sample holds approximately 290,000 distinct CDR3 sequences; about a quarter are singletons and the top ten take around 14%. This clonotype came up a few times. The clonotype comes from a human donor in good health (CMV status not recorded). Some clones in this sample may be carry-over from other donors' samples. Sequenced sample: PBMCs. V is TRBV12-3 or TRBV12-4 and J is TRBJ1-5; the D is unclear. CDR3 in DNA: TGTGCCAGCAGTTTGGATGGGAGGGACAATCAGCCCCAGCATTTT. It codes for CASSLDGRDNQPQHF.